The rows below give T cell receptor beta chains drawn from one sample of a study of cytomegalovirus exposure and HLA in healthy donors. Here immunoSEQ multiplex PCR was the method, and the copy in TCRdb shows in-frame clones only, minus some. Of more than 110,000 clones listed, about 79% were seen once; the top ten hold around 4%. Material for sequencing was PBMCs. The receptors stem from a man aged 35 to 55 in good health and CMV-seropositive. Each CDR3 is given with its conserved first and last residue. Each record gives: V gene, D gene, J gene, clone size, CDR3 DNA, CDR3 protein. A D gene is named only where the DNA matches it firmly. Not all rows give a size; the values are once, few, many and, for expanded clones, a class.

V: TRBV6-1; D: TRBD1; J: TRBJ1-2; size: -; DNA: TGTGCCAGCATCAGTGGGGACAGGTACTATGGCTACACCTTC; CDR3: CASISGDRYYGYTF
V: TRBV7-8; D: TRBD2; J: TRBJ2-2; size: -; DNA: TGTGCCAGCAGCTTATTCCCGGGAGGGTACACCGGGGAGCTGTTTTTT; CDR3: CASSLFPGGYTGELFF
V: TRBV18; D: -; J: TRBJ1-2; size: few; DNA: TGTGCCAGCTCACCCCACCCGGACAATTTGGGTGACTATGGCTACACCTTC; CDR3: CASSPHPDNLGDYGYTF
V: TRBV4-3; D: TRBD2; J: TRBJ2-1; size: -; DNA: TGCGCCAGCAGCCAGGATTCTAGCGGGGGGCGGAACTACAATGAGCAGTTCTTC; CDR3: CASSQDSSGGRNYNEQFF
V: TRBV6-5; D: -; J: TRBJ1-2; size: -; DNA: TGTGCCAGCGGACAGCGTAACTATGGCTACACCTTC; CDR3: CASGQRNYGYTF
V: TRBV7-9; D: -; J: TRBJ2-7; size: -; DNA: TGTGCCAGCAGTCAAGCCCCCGGCAGGGCCAGGGAGCAGTACTTC; CDR3: CASSQAPGRAREQYF
V: TRBV6-1; D: TRBD2; J: TRBJ2-1; size: -; DNA: TGTGCCAGCAGGGTGGGACTAGCGGATGACAATGAGCAGTTCTTC; CDR3: CASRVGLADDNEQFF
V: TRBV6-5; D: -; J: TRBJ1-2; size: -; DNA: TGTGCCAGCAAGAAGGACACCCTTTATTATGGCTACACCTTC; CDR3: CASKKDTLYYGYTF
V: TRBV6-5; D: -; J: TRBJ1-4; size: -; DNA: TGTGCCAGCAGTTACACGACAGCAACTAATGAAAAACTGTTTTTT; CDR3: CASSYTTATNEKLFF
V: TRBV11-2; D: -; J: TRBJ2-5; size: -; DNA: TGTGCCAGCAGCCACGGGAGCGGAAGGGAGACCCAGTACTTC; CDR3: CASSHGSGRETQYF
V: TRBV7-6; D: TRBD1; J: TRBJ2-7; size: -; DNA: TGTGCCAGCAGTTCTCGGACAGGGCTGGACGAGCAGTACTTC; CDR3: CASSSRTGLDEQYF
V: TRBV6-4; D: TRBD1; J: TRBJ2-1; size: few; DNA: TGTGCCAGCAGTGACTCGATGGGAACAGGGGGCGTGGAGCAGTTCTTC; CDR3: CASSDSMGTGGVEQFF
V: TRBV7-2; D: TRBD1; J: TRBJ2-6; size: -; DNA: TGTGCCAGCAGCGCGGGACAGGGGTCTGGGGCCAACGTCCTGACTTTC; CDR3: CASSAGQGSGANVLTF
V: TRBV7-6; D: -; J: TRBJ1-2; size: -; DNA: TGTGCCAGCACCACCCCGGGTAGGATATCTGGCTACACCTTC; CDR3: CASTTPGRISGYTF
V: TRBV9; D: TRBD1; J: TRBJ1-2; size: -; DNA: TGTGCCAGCAGCGGAAGGACAGGGAGCTATGGCTACACCTTC; CDR3: CASSGRTGSYGYTF
V: TRBV27; D: TRBD2; J: TRBJ2-1; size: -; DNA: TGTGCCAGCAGTTTATCGACTCCAGGACTAGCGGCCTCCTACAATGAGCAGTTCTTC; CDR3: CASSLSTPGLAASYNEQFF
V: TRBV7-9; D: -; J: TRBJ1-1; size: -; DNA: TGTGCCAGCAGCAATAACAGAGAGAACACTGAAGCTTTCTTT; CDR3: CASSNNRENTEAFF
V: TRBV2; D: -; J: TRBJ2-4; size: -; DNA: TGTGCCAGCAGCGAGAACTTAGCCAAAAACATTCAGTACTTC; CDR3: CASSENLAKNIQYF
V: TRBV5-1; D: -; J: TRBJ2-2; size: -; DNA: TGCGCCAGCAGCTTTTCTCAGGGGAACACCGGGGAGCTGTTTTTT; CDR3: CASSFSQGNTGELFF
V: TRBV6-1; D: TRBD2; J: TRBJ2-7; size: -; DNA: TGTGCCAGCAGTGGTTTTGTGACTAGCGGGAGAAGGATGTCTTACGAGCAGTACTTC; CDR3: CASSGFVTSGRRMSYEQYF
V: TRBV11-2; D: -; J: TRBJ2-1; size: -; DNA: TGTGCCAGCAGTCAAAATTCAGGGGGGAGACATGAGCAGTTCTTC; CDR3: CASSQNSGGRHEQFF
V: TRBV5-6; D: -; J: TRBJ1-1; size: -; DNA: TGTGCCAGCAGCTTGGACAGGCCGAACACTGAAGCTTTCTTT; CDR3: CASSLDRPNTEAFF
V: TRBV4-1; D: -; J: TRBJ2-5; size: -; DNA: TGCGCCAGCAGCCAAGCTGGCGGGAAGTACTTC; CDR3: CASSQAGGKYF
V: TRBV30; D: -; J: TRBJ1-5; size: -; DNA: TGTGCCTGGAGTGTACTATGGGATCAGCCCCAGCATTTT; CDR3: CAWSVLWDQPQHF
V: TRBV7-7; D: TRBD2; J: TRBJ2-5; size: -; DNA: TGTGCCAGCAGCTCACCCCCAGCGGGGGATCAAGAGACCCAGTACTTC; CDR3: CASSSPPAGDQETQYF
V: TRBV19; D: TRBD2; J: TRBJ2-1; size: -; DNA: TGTGCCAGTAGTTCCCGCGGGACTAGTGGTTTCAATGAGCAGTTCTTC; CDR3: CASSSRGTSGFNEQFF
V: TRBV11-2; D: -; J: TRBJ2-7; size: -; DNA: TGTGCCAGCAGCTTAGGGCAGCGGTCCTACGAGCAGTACTTC; CDR3: CASSLGQRSYEQYF
V: TRBV5-1; D: -; J: TRBJ1-1; size: once; DNA: TGCGCCAGCAGCTTGCATCAGGGCTGGTACACTGAAGCTTTCTTT; CDR3: CASSLHQGWYTEAFF
V: TRBV27; D: -; J: TRBJ2-1; size: -; DNA: TGTGCCAGCAGTTTCCTTCGGGACAATGAGCAGTTCTTC; CDR3: CASSFLRDNEQFF
V: TRBV5-1; D: -; J: TRBJ1-5; size: -; DNA: TGCGCCAGCAGCCACGACGGAGGCAATCAGCCCCAGCATTTT; CDR3: CASSHDGGNQPQHF
V: TRBV7-9; D: TRBD2; J: TRBJ2-5; size: -; DNA: TGTGCCAGCAGCCTTCGGACTAGTAGGGAGACCCAGTACTTC; CDR3: CASSLRTSRETQYF
V: TRBV27; D: TRBD1; J: TRBJ1-1; size: -; DNA: TGTGCCAGCAGTAGCCCTGGACAGGGATTTTCGGCTTTCTTT; CDR3: CASSSPGQGFSAFF
V: TRBV4-1; D: -; J: TRBJ2-4; size: once; DNA: TGCGCCAGCAGCCAAGCGGTGACAGGAGCCAAAAACATTCAGTACTTC; CDR3: CASSQAVTGAKNIQYF
V: TRBV10-3; D: TRBD1; J: TRBJ1-2; size: -; DNA: TGTGCCATCACCCGAGGACAGGGGGTAAATGGCTACACCTTC; CDR3: CAITRGQGVNGYTF
V: TRBV5-6; D: TRBD2; J: TRBJ2-7; size: -; DNA: TGTGCCAGCAGCTTGGGGCTAGCGGGCCACTACGAGCAGTACTTC; CDR3: CASSLGLAGHYEQYF
V: TRBV18; D: TRBD2; J: TRBJ2-7; size: -; DNA: TGTGCCAGCTCACCGATGGCTAGCGGGGGGCCCAACGAGCAGTACTTC; CDR3: CASSPMASGGPNEQYF
V: TRBV9; D: -; J: TRBJ2-1; size: -; DNA: TGTGCCAGCAGCGCGAAGCGACTAGTCCCCTACAATGAGCAGTTCTTC; CDR3: CASSAKRLVPYNEQFF
V: TRBV5-4; D: TRBD1; J: TRBJ2-5; size: once; DNA: TGTGCCAGCAGCTTGGTGGGACAGGGAGAGACCCAGTACTTC; CDR3: CASSLVGQGETQYF
V: TRBV5-1; D: -; J: TRBJ1-4; size: -; DNA: TGCGCCAGCAGAATAACAGGGACGAATGAAAAACTGTTTTTT; CDR3: CASRITGTNEKLFF
V: TRBV7-9; D: TRBD2; J: TRBJ2-5; size: -; DNA: TGTGCCAGCAGCTCTGCCGGACTAGCGGGGAGGGGGGCCCAGTACTTC; CDR3: CASSSAGLAGRGAQYF